This record concerns one TCR beta chain sequence. The data originate from a study of blood T cell repertoires in COVID-19. Libraries were prepared by immunoSEQ multiplex PCR; TCRdb keeps only in-frame clonotypes and omits some of them. The table has fewer than 350,000 clones, roughly nine tenths seen once. Per germline, CDR1 MGHRA and CDR2 YSYEKL. The CDR3 is 13 amino acids. V lost 0 bases and J 8 bases, leaving 8 bases between the germline ends. The receptor was isolated from a man in his forties or fifties with active or convalescent COVID-19. V and J are TRBV4-1 and TRBJ2-1; TRBD2 is a possible D gene (5 bases). What was sequenced was peripheral blood. The CDR3 DNA reads TGCGCCAGCAGCCAAGAGGACGGGGATGAGCAGTTCTTC. Protein product: CASSQEDGDEQFF.